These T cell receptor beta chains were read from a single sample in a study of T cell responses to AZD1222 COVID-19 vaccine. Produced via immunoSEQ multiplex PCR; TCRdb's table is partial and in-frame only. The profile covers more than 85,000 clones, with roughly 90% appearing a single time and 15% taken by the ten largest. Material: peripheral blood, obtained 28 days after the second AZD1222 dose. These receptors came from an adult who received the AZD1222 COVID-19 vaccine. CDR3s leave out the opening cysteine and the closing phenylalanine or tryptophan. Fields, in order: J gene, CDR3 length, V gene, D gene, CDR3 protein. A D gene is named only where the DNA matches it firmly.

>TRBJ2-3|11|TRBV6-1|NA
ASSEEAGRGEY
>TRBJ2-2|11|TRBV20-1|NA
SASPFNTGELF
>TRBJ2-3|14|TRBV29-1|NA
SSPLRGGSSTDTQY
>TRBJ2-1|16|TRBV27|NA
ASSFGLRRGAHANEQF
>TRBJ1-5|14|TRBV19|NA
ASSKLNDYSNQPQH
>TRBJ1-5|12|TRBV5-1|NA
ASSPGWDNQPQH
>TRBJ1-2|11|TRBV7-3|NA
ASSFGEGYGYT
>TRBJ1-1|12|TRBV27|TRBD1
ASSRRDRATEAF
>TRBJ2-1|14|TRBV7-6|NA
ASSLVGSGVYNEQF
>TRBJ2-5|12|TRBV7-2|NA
ASSLGWTVETQY
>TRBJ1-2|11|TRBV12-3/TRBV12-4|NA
ASSLQGGKGYT
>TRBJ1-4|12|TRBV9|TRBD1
ASSAGQGNEKLF
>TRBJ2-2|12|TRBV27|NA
ASSLFRNTGELF
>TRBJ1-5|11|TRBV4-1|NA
ASTQGLNQPQH
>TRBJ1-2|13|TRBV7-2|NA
ASSPGTDANYGYT
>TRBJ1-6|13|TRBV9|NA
ASSVGLTEIHALH
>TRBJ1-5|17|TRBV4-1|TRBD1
ASSQDRDRGVGSNQPQH
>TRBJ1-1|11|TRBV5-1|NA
ASSSLGNTEAF
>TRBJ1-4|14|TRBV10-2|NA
ASSEGAQTFNEKLF
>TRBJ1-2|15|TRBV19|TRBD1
ASSSGTGEGGGYGYT
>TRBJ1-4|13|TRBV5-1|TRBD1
ASSHLSGGDEKLF
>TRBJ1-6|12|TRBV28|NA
ASSSGLRNSPLH
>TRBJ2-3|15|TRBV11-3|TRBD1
ASSLALGGATADTQY
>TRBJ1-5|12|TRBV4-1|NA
ASSQVGTLGTQH
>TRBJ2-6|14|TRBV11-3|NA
ASSLEQGTGANVLT
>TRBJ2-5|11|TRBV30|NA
AWKDGPGETQY
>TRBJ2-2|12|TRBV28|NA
ASRSGANTGELF
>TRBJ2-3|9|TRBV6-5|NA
ASTSQDTQY
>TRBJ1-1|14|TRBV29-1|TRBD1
SVARGKYTLNTEAF
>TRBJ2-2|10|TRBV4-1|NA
ASSQGDRELF
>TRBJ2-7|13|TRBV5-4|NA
ASSLRNGLIYEQY
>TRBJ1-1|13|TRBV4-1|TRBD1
ASSFLTGQNTEAF
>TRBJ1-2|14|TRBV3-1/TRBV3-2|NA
ASSQDVGAGDYGYT
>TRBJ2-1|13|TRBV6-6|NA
ASSYRRGSYNEQF
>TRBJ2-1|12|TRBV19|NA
ASSIGLSYNEQF
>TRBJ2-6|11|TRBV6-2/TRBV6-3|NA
ASRYWWANVLT
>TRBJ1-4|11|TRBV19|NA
ASSMGTNEKLF
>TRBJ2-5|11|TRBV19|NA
ASGEGRQETQY
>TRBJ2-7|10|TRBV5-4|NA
ASSLQGYEQY
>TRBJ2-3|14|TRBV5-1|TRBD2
ASMGLAGGPGDTQY
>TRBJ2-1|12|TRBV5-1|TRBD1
ASSLGQAYNEQF
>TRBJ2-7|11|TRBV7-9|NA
ASPFLGSYEQY
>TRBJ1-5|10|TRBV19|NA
ASSLRNQPQH
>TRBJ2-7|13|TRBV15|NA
ATSRDRGSSYEQY
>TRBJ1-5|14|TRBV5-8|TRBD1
ASSLGQGLNNQPQH
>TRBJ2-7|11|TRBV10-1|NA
ASSDRSSYEQY
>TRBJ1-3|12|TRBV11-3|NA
ASSLTVGGNTIY
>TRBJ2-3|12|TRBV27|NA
ASSTSLRGDTQY
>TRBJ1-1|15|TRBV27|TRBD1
ASSLSRGRLMNTEAF
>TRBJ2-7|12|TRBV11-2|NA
ASSEFGIRAEQY
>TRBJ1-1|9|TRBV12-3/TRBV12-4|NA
ASSPQLGAF
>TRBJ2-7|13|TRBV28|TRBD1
ASSPLTGAGSEQY
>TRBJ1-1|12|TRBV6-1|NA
ASSETGADTEAF
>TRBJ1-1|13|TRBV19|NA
ASSIEWGEDTEAF
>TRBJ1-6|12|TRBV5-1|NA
ASSLTGSRSPLH
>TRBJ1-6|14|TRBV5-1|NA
ASSLEVLGNNSPLH
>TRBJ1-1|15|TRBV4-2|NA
ASSQVSGRYRNTEAF
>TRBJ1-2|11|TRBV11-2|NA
ASSSNGNYGYT
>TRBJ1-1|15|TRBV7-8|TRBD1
ASSARQGDLMNTEAF